A selection of T cell receptor beta chains follows, all from one sample in a study of cytomegalovirus exposure and HLA in healthy donors. Produced via immunoSEQ multiplex PCR; TCRdb's table is partial and in-frame only. The profile covers around 85,000 clones, with roughly 75% appearing a single time and 4.2% taken by the ten largest. Sequencing was done on a sample of PBMCs. These receptors came from a man between 60 and 75 years old in good health and CMV-seronegative. CDR3s include the opening cysteine and the closing phenylalanine or tryptophan.

TRBV30,CAWITPAARENTEAFF
TRBV19,CASRDRGGNQPQHF
TRBV7-8,CASSLGLTTEMNTEAFF
TRBV7-9,CASSLGSPAGELFF
TRBV7-3,CASSLTSGVGEQFF
TRBV25-1,CASSEGGAKGSHGYTF
TRBV9,CASSALAGGPANTGELFF
TRBV2,CASRPSGEIAPYNEQFF
TRBV30,CAWKGSGSTYGYTF
TRBV6-5,CASRSFAGEQYF
TRBV28,CASSPQSDRVSSYF
TRBV10-1,CASSLSGSGNTIYF
TRBV5-1,CASSPPYLGSAPYSNQPQHF